Listed below are T cell receptor beta chains from one sample, sequenced in a study of T cells in Graves' hyperthyroidism and ophthalmopathy. TCRdb reanalysed the multiplex PCR reads using MiXCR and keeps one entry per CDR3 protein. The table has hundreds of thousands of distinct CDR3 sequences, approximately 14% seen once. The sample taken for sequencing was blood. The receptors shown here come from a woman in her thirties or forties with Graves' ophthalmopathy. CDR3s include the opening cysteine and the closing phenylalanine or tryptophan. The order of the fields is clone size, D gene, J gene, V gene, CDR3 protein, CDR3 DNA. A D gene is named only where the DNA matches it firmly. Rows give clone size only sometimes, using once, few, many, or a class for an expanded clone.

clone_size: many; d_call: TRBD1; j_call: TRBJ2-5; v_call: TRBV29-1; cdr3_aa: CSVDKTGGAGETQYF; cdr3_nt: TGCAGCGTTGACAAGACAGGGGGCGCGGGAGAGACCCAGTACTTC
clone_size: many; d_call: NA; j_call: TRBJ2-4; v_call: TRBV20-1; cdr3_aa: CSAPDGAKNIQYF; cdr3_nt: TGCAGTGCACCTGACGGAGCCAAAAACATTCAGTACTTC
clone_size: NA; d_call: TRBD1; j_call: TRBJ2-7; v_call: TRBV7-8; cdr3_aa: CASSWSGTGIGEQYF; cdr3_nt: TGTGCCAGCAGCTGGAGTGGGACAGGGATCGGCGAGCAGTACTTC
clone_size: many; d_call: TRBD2; j_call: TRBJ2-5; v_call: TRBV7-8; cdr3_aa: CASSLRLAGQETQYF; cdr3_nt: TGTGCCAGCAGCTTAAGGCTAGCGGGCCAAGAGACCCAGTACTTC
clone_size: many; d_call: NA; j_call: TRBJ2-7; v_call: TRBV2; cdr3_aa: CASSDRGAGYEQYF; cdr3_nt: TGTGCCAGCAGTGATCGGGGGGCTGGCTACGAGCAGTACTTC
clone_size: many; d_call: NA; j_call: TRBJ2-5; v_call: TRBV12-3/TRBV12-4; cdr3_aa: CASSFSFGRETQYF; cdr3_nt: TGTGCCAGCAGTTTTTCATTTGGGCGCGAGACCCAGTACTTC
clone_size: many; d_call: TRBD1; j_call: TRBJ2-5; v_call: TRBV29-1; cdr3_aa: CSVSGQGQETQYF; cdr3_nt: TGCAGCGTTTCCGGACAGGGCCAAGAGACCCAGTACTTC
clone_size: many; d_call: NA; j_call: TRBJ1-5; v_call: TRBV28; cdr3_aa: CASSPHEGNQPQHF; cdr3_nt: TGTGCCAGCTCCCCCCATGAGGGCAATCAGCCCCAGCATTTT
clone_size: many; d_call: NA; j_call: TRBJ2-6; v_call: TRBV6-1; cdr3_aa: CASIKGAGANVLTF; cdr3_nt: TGTGCCAGCATCAAGGGGGCTGGGGCCAACGTCCTGACTTTC
clone_size: NA; d_call: TRBD2; j_call: TRBJ2-7; v_call: TRBV11-1; cdr3_aa: CASSAGTSGRFYEQYF; cdr3_nt: TGTGCCAGCAGTGCCGGGACTAGCGGGAGATTCTACGAGCAGTACTTC
clone_size: many; d_call: NA; j_call: TRBJ2-6; v_call: TRBV19; cdr3_aa: CASSMGASGANVLTF; cdr3_nt: TGTGCCAGTAGTATGGGAGCCTCTGGGGCCAACGTCCTGACTTTC
clone_size: few; d_call: TRBD2; j_call: TRBJ2-5; v_call: TRBV2; cdr3_aa: CASSEVKLAGGQETRYF; cdr3_nt: TGTGCCAGCAGTGAAGTCAAACTAGCGGGAGGGCAAGAGACCCGGTACTTC
clone_size: many; d_call: TRBD1; j_call: TRBJ1-1; v_call: TRBV19; cdr3_aa: CASNTGGLDTEAFF; cdr3_nt: TGTGCCAGTAACACAGGGGGCTTGGACACTGAAGCTTTCTTT
clone_size: NA; d_call: NA; j_call: TRBJ2-7; v_call: TRBV28; cdr3_aa: CASSLVRGGKQYF; cdr3_nt: TGTGCCAGCAGTTTAGTAAGGGGAGGAAAGCAGTACTTC
clone_size: NA; d_call: TRBD2; j_call: TRBJ2-7; v_call: TRBV27; cdr3_aa: CASSPLAGVRSYEQYF; cdr3_nt: TGTGCCAGCAGTCCGCTAGCGGGAGTCCGCTCCTACGAGCAGTACTTC
clone_size: many; d_call: NA; j_call: TRBJ1-1; v_call: TRBV19; cdr3_aa: CATGDTWSTEAFF; cdr3_nt: TGTGCCACTGGGGACACATGGAGCACTGAAGCTTTCTTT
clone_size: NA; d_call: NA; j_call: TRBJ2-7; v_call: TRBV3-1; cdr3_aa: CASSRVLSYEQYF; cdr3_nt: TGTGCCAGCAGCAGAGTTCTCTCCTACGAGCAGTACTTC
clone_size: many; d_call: TRBD1; j_call: TRBJ1-5; v_call: TRBV12-3/TRBV12-4; cdr3_aa: CASRPPGQGNQPQHF; cdr3_nt: TGTGCCAGCAGGCCCCCGGGACAGGGAAATCAGCCCCAGCATTTT
clone_size: many; d_call: TRBD1; j_call: TRBJ1-3; v_call: TRBV7-9; cdr3_aa: CASRPDRGGNTIYF; cdr3_nt: TGTGCCAGCAGACCAGACAGGGGTGGAAACACCATATATTTT
clone_size: few; d_call: NA; j_call: TRBJ2-7; v_call: TRBV12-3/TRBV12-4; cdr3_aa: CASSETSIYEQYF; cdr3_nt: TGTGCCAGTTCTGAGACTAGTATCTACGAGCAGTACTTC
clone_size: many; d_call: NA; j_call: TRBJ1-2; v_call: TRBV12-3/TRBV12-4; cdr3_aa: CASSFFGGSYGYTF; cdr3_nt: TGTGCCAGCAGTTTTTTTGGCGGTTCCTATGGCTACACCTTC
clone_size: many; d_call: NA; j_call: TRBJ1-2; v_call: TRBV6-5; cdr3_aa: CASSYSGTSRYGYTF; cdr3_nt: TGTGCCAGCAGTTACTCCGGGACATCGCGCTATGGCTACACCTTC
clone_size: NA; d_call: NA; j_call: TRBJ1-5; v_call: TRBV19; cdr3_aa: CASSIIEDGRNQPQHF; cdr3_nt: TGTGCCAGTAGTATAATCGAGGACGGCCGCAATCAGCCCCAGCATTTT
clone_size: many; d_call: NA; j_call: TRBJ1-5; v_call: TRBV10-2; cdr3_aa: CASSESDGSYDQPQHF; cdr3_nt: TGCGCCAGCAGTGAGTCGGACGGGAGTTACGATCAGCCCCAGCATTTT
clone_size: few; d_call: NA; j_call: TRBJ2-5; v_call: TRBV19; cdr3_aa: CASSTERGTQYF; cdr3_nt: TGTGCCAGTAGTACAGAAAGGGGGACCCAGTACTTC
clone_size: few; d_call: NA; j_call: TRBJ2-7; v_call: TRBV11-1; cdr3_aa: CASSLGQLERTYEQYF; cdr3_nt: TGTGCCAGCAGTCTTGGTCAACTAGAGAGAACCTACGAGCAGTACTTC
clone_size: few; d_call: NA; j_call: TRBJ2-2; v_call: TRBV20-1; cdr3_aa: CSARDPRGTGELFF; cdr3_nt: TGCAGTGCTAGAGACCCTCGGGGCACCGGGGAGCTGTTTTTT
clone_size: many; d_call: TRBD1; j_call: TRBJ2-5; v_call: TRBV7-2; cdr3_aa: CASSRTTGWTGETQYF; cdr3_nt: TGTGCCAGCAGCCGAACCACCGGGTGGACAGGGGAGACCCAGTACTTC
clone_size: NA; d_call: TRBD2; j_call: TRBJ2-7; v_call: TRBV6-2/TRBV6-3; cdr3_aa: CASGEGLADYEQYF; cdr3_nt: TGTGCCAGCGGAGAGGGACTAGCGGACTACGAGCAGTACTTC
clone_size: NA; d_call: TRBD2; j_call: TRBJ2-7; v_call: TRBV11-2; cdr3_aa: CASSLSAGGGVYEQYF; cdr3_nt: TGTGCCAGCAGCTTGTCAGCGGGAGGAGGGGTCTACGAGCAGTACTTC
clone_size: NA; d_call: NA; j_call: TRBJ1-2; v_call: TRBV6-4; cdr3_aa: CASSDSGDSYGYTF; cdr3_nt: TGTGCCAGCAGTGACTCAGGAGACTCCTATGGCTACACCTTC
clone_size: many; d_call: NA; j_call: TRBJ2-7; v_call: TRBV28; cdr3_aa: CASSLGAGIAPKYF; cdr3_nt: TGTGCCAGCAGTTTAGGGGCAGGGATAGCCCCAAAGTACTTC
clone_size: few; d_call: NA; j_call: TRBJ2-2; v_call: TRBV28; cdr3_aa: CASSWSQPNTGELFF; cdr3_nt: TGTGCCAGCAGTTGGAGTCAACCGAACACCGGGGAGCTGTTTTTT
clone_size: many; d_call: NA; j_call: TRBJ2-5; v_call: TRBV12-3/TRBV12-4; cdr3_aa: CASSELPRETQYF; cdr3_nt: TGTGCCAGCAGCGAGCTGCCAAGGGAGACCCAGTACTTC
clone_size: many; d_call: NA; j_call: TRBJ1-2; v_call: TRBV28; cdr3_aa: CASSFETRGYGYTF; cdr3_nt: TGTGCCAGCAGTTTTGAAACAAGAGGGTATGGCTACACCTTC
clone_size: many; d_call: NA; j_call: TRBJ1-1; v_call: TRBV5-8; cdr3_aa: CASTLTELNTEAFF; cdr3_nt: TGTGCCAGCACCTTAACTGAGCTGAACACTGAAGCTTTCTTT
clone_size: NA; d_call: NA; j_call: TRBJ1-1; v_call: TRBV6-1; cdr3_aa: CASSLRPYQNTEAFF; cdr3_nt: TGTGCCAGCAGCCTCCGACCGTACCAGAACACTGAAGCTTTCTTT
clone_size: many; d_call: NA; j_call: TRBJ1-2; v_call: TRBV27; cdr3_aa: CASSLKPWAGYTF; cdr3_nt: TGTGCCAGCAGTTTAAAACCCTGGGCTGGCTACACCTTC
clone_size: many; d_call: NA; j_call: TRBJ1-2; v_call: TRBV28; cdr3_aa: CASSLRTPNYGYTF; cdr3_nt: TGTGCCAGCAGTTTAAGGACACCTAACTATGGCTACACCTTC
clone_size: many; d_call: NA; j_call: TRBJ1-5; v_call: TRBV7-6; cdr3_aa: CASSLGTGEHQPQHF; cdr3_nt: TGTGCCAGCAGCTTAGGCACGGGTGAACATCAGCCCCAGCATTTT
clone_size: many; d_call: NA; j_call: TRBJ1-6; v_call: TRBV12-3/TRBV12-4; cdr3_aa: CASSLSRNYNSPLHF; cdr3_nt: TGTGCCAGCAGTTTGAGTAGGAATTATAATTCACCCCTCCACTTT
clone_size: many; d_call: NA; j_call: TRBJ1-1; v_call: TRBV20-1; cdr3_aa: CSARDEGGTEAFF; cdr3_nt: TGCAGTGCTAGAGATGAGGGTGGCACTGAAGCTTTCTTT
clone_size: many; d_call: TRBD2; j_call: TRBJ2-2; v_call: TRBV9; cdr3_aa: CASSVADWGGTGELFF; cdr3_nt: TGTGCCAGCAGCGTAGCAGACTGGGGGGGCACCGGGGAGCTGTTTTTT
clone_size: few; d_call: TRBD1; j_call: TRBJ1-2; v_call: TRBV24-1; cdr3_aa: CATSDRTTDRDGGYTF; cdr3_nt: TGTGCCACCAGTGATCGAACCACCGACAGGGACGGAGGCTACACCTTC
clone_size: NA; d_call: NA; j_call: TRBJ2-1; v_call: TRBV7-6; cdr3_aa: CASTTLRRGVEAGSSSYNEQFF; cdr3_nt: TGTGCCAGCACTACCCTCCGGAGAGGGGTCGAGGCAGGTTCGTCCTCCTACAATGAGCAGTTCTTC
clone_size: many; d_call: NA; j_call: TRBJ1-2; v_call: TRBV2; cdr3_aa: CASKGDLYGYTF; cdr3_nt: TGTGCCAGCAAGGGGGACCTCTATGGCTACACCTTC
clone_size: NA; d_call: NA; j_call: TRBJ1-1; v_call: TRBV28; cdr3_aa: CASSWGRSMNTEAFF; cdr3_nt: TGTGCCAGCAGTTGGGGGAGAAGCATGAACACTGAAGCTTTCTTT
clone_size: many; d_call: NA; j_call: TRBJ2-2; v_call: TRBV5-1; cdr3_aa: CASSLAGKGTGELFF; cdr3_nt: TGCGCCAGCAGCTTGGCCGGGAAGGGGACCGGGGAGCTGTTTTTT